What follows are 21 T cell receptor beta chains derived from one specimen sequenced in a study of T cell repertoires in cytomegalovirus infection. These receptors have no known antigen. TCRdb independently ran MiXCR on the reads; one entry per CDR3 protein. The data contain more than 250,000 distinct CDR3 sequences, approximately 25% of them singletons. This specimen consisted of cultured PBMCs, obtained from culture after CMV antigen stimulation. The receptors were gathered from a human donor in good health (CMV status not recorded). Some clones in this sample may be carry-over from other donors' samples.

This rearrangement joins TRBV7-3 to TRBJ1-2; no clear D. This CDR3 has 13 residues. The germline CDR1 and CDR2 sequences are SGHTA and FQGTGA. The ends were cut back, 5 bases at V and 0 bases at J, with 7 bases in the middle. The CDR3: CASSPVANYGYTF. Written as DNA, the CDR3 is TGTGCCAGCAGCCCAGTTGCTAACTATGGCTACACCTTC.

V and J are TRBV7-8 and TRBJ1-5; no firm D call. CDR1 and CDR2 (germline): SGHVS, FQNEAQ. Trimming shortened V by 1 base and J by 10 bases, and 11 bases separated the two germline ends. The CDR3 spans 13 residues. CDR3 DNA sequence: TGTGCCAGCAGCTTAGAGGGTCTTTATCCCCAGCATTTT. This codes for CASSLEGLYPQHF.

The CDR3 bases are TGTGCCAGTAGTACACCTTTTACAGGGGGCGGGACAGATACGCAGTATTTT. It specifies CASSTPFTGGGTDTQYF. The chain combines TRBV19 with TRBJ2-3; the match to TRBD1 covers 9 bases. The CDR3 loop spans 17 amino acids. The germline CDR1 and CDR2 sequences are LNHDA and SQIVND (reference sequence). V was pared by 4 bases and J by 3 bases, with 11 bases of the junction left unmatched.

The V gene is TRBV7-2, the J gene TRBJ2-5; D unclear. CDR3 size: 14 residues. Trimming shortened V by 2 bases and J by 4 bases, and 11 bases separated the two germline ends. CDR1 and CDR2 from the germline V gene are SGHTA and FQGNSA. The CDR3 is CASSLWSERETQYF. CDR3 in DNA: TGTGCCAGCAGCTTATGGTCGGAGCGAGAGACCCAGTACTTC.

This chain's CDR3 is CASSYSGGTEAFF. The DNA for the CDR3 is TGTGCCAGCAGTTACTCAGGGGGAACTGAAGCTTTCTTT. The rearrangement links TRBV6-2 or TRBV6-3 to TRBJ1-1, with a possible D match to TRBD1 (6 bases). The CDR3 totals 13 residues. Trimming took off 0 bases at V and 5 bases at J, with 7 bases between the two ends. Germline V gene sequence: CDR1 MNHEY, CDR2 SVGEGT.

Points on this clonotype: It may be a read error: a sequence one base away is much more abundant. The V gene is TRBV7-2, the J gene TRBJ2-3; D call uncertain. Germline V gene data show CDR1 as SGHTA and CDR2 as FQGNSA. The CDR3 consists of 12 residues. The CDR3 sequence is CASSTQRDTRYF. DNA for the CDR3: TGTGCCAGCAGTACTCAGAGAGATACGCGGTATTTT.

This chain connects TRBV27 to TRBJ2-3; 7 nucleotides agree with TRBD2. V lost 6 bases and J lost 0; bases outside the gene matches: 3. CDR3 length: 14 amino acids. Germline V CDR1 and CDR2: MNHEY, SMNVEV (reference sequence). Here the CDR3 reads CASSQLASTDTQYF. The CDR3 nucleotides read TGTGCCAGCAGCCAACTAGCGAGCACAGATACGCAGTATTTT.

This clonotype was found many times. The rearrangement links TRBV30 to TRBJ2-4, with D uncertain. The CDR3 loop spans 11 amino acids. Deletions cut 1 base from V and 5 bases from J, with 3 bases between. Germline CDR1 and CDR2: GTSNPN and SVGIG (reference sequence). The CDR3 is CAWSGQNIQYF. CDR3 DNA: TGTGCCTGGAGTGGACAAAACATTCAGTACTTC.

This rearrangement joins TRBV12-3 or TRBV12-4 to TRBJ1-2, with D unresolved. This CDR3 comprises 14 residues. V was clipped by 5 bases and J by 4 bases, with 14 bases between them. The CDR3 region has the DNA TGTGCCAGCAGTACACGAGGACGGGGCTATGGCTACACCTTC. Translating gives CASSTRGRGYGYTF.

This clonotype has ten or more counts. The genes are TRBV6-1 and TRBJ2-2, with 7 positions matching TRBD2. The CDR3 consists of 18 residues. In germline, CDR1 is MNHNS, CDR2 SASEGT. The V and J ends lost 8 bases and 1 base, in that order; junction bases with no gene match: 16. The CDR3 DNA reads TGTGCCAGCGTCCGGCGCGCGGGAGTGATATTGAACACCGGGGAGCTGTTTTTT. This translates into CASVRRAGVILNTGELFF.

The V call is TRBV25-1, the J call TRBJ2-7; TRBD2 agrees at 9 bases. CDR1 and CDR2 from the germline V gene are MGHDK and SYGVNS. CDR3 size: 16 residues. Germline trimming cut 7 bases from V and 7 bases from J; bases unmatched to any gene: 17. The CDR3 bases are TGTGCCAGCAACCTCGCTAGCGGGATATCGCAGGAAGAGCAGTACGTC. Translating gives CASNLASGISQEEQYV.

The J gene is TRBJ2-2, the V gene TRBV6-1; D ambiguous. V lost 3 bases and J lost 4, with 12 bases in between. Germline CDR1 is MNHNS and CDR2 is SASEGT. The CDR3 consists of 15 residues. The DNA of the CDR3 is TGTGCCAGCAGTGAGGGTAGTTGGGGCACCGGGGAGCTGTTTTTT. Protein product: CASSEGSWGTGELFF.

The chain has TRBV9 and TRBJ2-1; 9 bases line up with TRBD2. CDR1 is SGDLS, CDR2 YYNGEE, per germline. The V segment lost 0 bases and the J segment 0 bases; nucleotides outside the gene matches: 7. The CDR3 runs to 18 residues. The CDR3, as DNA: TGTGCCAGCAGCGTAGCGGCGGGAGGGCCCTCCTCCTACAATGAGCAGTTCTTC. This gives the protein CASSVAAGGPSSYNEQFF.

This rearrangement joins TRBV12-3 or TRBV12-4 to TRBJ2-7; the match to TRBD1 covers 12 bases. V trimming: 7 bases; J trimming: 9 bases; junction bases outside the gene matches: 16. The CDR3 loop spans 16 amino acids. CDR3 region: CASTPPIRDRGRRQYV. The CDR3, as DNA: TGTGCCAGCACCCCCCCTATCCGGGACAGGGGGCGTAGGCAGTACGTC.

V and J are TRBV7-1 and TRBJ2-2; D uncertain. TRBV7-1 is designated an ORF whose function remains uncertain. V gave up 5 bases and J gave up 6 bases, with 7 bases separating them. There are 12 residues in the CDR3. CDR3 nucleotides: TGTGCCAGCAGCCCAGGCCCCGGGGAGCTGTTTTTT. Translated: CASSPGPGELFF.

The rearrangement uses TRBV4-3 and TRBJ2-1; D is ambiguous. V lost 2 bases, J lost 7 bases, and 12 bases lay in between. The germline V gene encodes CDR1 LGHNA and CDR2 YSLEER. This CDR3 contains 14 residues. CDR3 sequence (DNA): TGCGCCAGCAGCCAATGGCTAGAGCGAAATGAGCAGTTCTTC. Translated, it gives CASSQWLERNEQFF.

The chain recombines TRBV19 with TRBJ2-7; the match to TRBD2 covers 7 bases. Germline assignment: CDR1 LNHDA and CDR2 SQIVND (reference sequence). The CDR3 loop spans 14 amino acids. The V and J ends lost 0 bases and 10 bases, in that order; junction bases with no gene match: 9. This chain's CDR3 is CASSIERERGSQYF. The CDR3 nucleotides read TGTGCCAGTAGTATAGAGCGGGAGCGAGGGAGTCAGTACTTC.

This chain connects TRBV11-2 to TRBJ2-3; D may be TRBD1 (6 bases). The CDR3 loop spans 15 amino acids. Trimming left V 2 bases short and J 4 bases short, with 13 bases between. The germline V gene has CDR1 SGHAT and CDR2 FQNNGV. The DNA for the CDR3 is TGTGCCAGCAGCTTACGGTCCACAGGGTCAGATACGCAGTATTTT. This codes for CASSLRSTGSDTQYF.

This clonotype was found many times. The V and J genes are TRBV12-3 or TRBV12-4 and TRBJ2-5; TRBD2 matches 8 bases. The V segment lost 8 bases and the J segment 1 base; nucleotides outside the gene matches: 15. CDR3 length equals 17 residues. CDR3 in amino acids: CASAPGDGRVTQETQYF. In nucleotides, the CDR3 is TGTGCCAGCGCCCCTGGGGACGGGAGGGTTACCCAAGAGACCCAGTACTTC.

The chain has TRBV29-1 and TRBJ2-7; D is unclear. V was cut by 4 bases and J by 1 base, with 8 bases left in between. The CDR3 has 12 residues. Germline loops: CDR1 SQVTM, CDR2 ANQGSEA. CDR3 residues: CSVASDSYEQYF. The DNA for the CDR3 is TGCAGCGTTGCAAGCGATTCCTACGAGCAGTACTTC.

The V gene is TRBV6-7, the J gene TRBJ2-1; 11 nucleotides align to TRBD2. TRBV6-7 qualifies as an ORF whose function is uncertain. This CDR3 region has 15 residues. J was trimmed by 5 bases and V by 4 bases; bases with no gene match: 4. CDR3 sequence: CASSSPGLADNEQFF. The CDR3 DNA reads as TGTGCCAGCAGTTCCCCGGGACTAGCGGACAATGAGCAGTTCTTC.